The next 28 T cell receptor beta chains were all read from a single sample in a study of blood T cell repertoires in COVID-19. Produced via immunoSEQ multiplex PCR; TCRdb's table is partial and in-frame only. The sample has hundreds of thousands of clones; approximately 91% are singletons. The specimen was peripheral blood. The receptors derive from a man in his 60s who had recovered from COVID-19.

The sample holds one count of this clone. The chain joins TRBV2 to TRBJ2-3; possible D gene TRBD2, 6 bases. Trimming stripped 2 bases from V and 2 bases from J, with 11 bases between. CDR1 is SNHLY, CDR2 FYNNEI, per germline. The CDR3 extends over 15 amino acids. This chain's CDR3 is CASSELTSNTDTQYF. The CDR3 coding sequence is TGTGCCAGCAGTGAACTGACTAGTAACACAGATACGCAGTATTTT.

The chain links TRBV28 to TRBJ1-2; perhaps TRBD1 as D (6 bases). Germline CDR1 is MDHEN and CDR2 is SYDVKM. The V end lost 1 base, the J end lost 8 bases, and 14 bases lay between the germline ends. This CDR3 spans 14 amino acids. The CDR3 region is CASSLSPRGEGYTF. The CDR3 DNA sequence: TGTGCCAGCAGTTTATCCCCCAGGGGAGAGGGCTACACCTTC.

The rearrangement uses TRBV7-6 and TRBJ1-3; D might be TRBD1 (5 bases). The CDR3 length is 16 residues. Germline CDR1 is SGHVS and CDR2 is FNYEAQ. The V gene lost 1 base and the J gene lost 1 base, with 11 bases spanning the gap. The CDR3 spells CASSLEPGGSGNTIYF. DNA for the CDR3: TGTGCCAGCAGCTTAGAGCCGGGGGGTTCTGGAAACACCATATATTTT.

The DNA of the CDR3 is TGTGCCAGCAGCTGGAGGGACAGGGGTTTAGATACGCAGTATTTT. Translation: CASSWRDRGLDTQYF. The chain carries TRBV5-6 and TRBJ2-3; 10 bases agree with TRBD1. Germline V lookup: CDR1 SGHDT, CDR2 YYEEEE. The V and J ends lost 3 bases and 5 bases, in that order; junction bases with no gene match: 6. The length of the CDR3 is 15 residues.

This rearrangement joins TRBV13 to TRBJ1-1; tentative D call: TRBD1 (6 bases). V dropped 5 bases and J dropped 0 bases, with 13 bases sitting between them. The CDR3 totals 15 residues. From germline, CDR1 is PRHDT and CDR2 FYEKMQ (reference sequence). The CDR3 DNA reads TGTGCCAGCAGCCAACGGACAGTGTTGAACACTGAAGCTTTCTTT. Translated, it gives CASSQRTVLNTEAFF.

The chain uses TRBV4-1 and TRBJ2-3; 11 bases match TRBD2. The CDR3 length is 17 residues. The J segment lost 5 bases and the V segment lost 1 base, leaving 8 bases of the junction unmatched. The germline V gene encodes CDR1 MGHRA and CDR2 YSYEKL. The DNA of the CDR3 is TGCGCCAGCAGCCAAGGCCTGGCTAGCGGGGGGAAAGATACGCAGTATTTT. This translates into CASSQGLASGGKDTQYF.

The chain is built from TRBV5-8 and TRBJ2-1; D is perhaps TRBD1 (5 bases). The ends were cut back, 7 bases at V and 10 bases at J, with 18 bases in the middle. Germline lookup yields CDR1 SGHTS and CDR2 YDEGEE. This CDR3 has 13 residues. The CDR3 nucleotides read TGTGCCAGCTTTGACAGTCACTCAGAGGAGCAGTTCTTC. This sequence encodes CASFDSHSEEQFF.

This clone was counted a few times. The chain carries TRBV19 and TRBJ2-6; D might be TRBD2 (6 bases). The germline V and J ends were trimmed by 3 bases and 2 bases, with 8 bases remaining between them. The CDR3 runs 15 residues. Germline V gives CDR1 LNHDA, CDR2 SQIVND (reference sequence). The CDR3 region is CASSIGGAGANVLTF. In DNA, the CDR3 is TGTGCCAGTAGTATTGGAGGGGCTGGGGCCAACGTCCTGACTTTC.

The rearrangement uses TRBV12-3 or TRBV12-4 and TRBJ2-3, with 10 bases matching TRBD2. Losses at the gene ends were 10 bases for V and 3 bases for J; bases not matched to a gene: 4. The CDR3 is made up of 13 amino acids. Here the CDR3 DNA reads TGTGCCATGCAGCGGGAGGGGACAGATACGCAGTATTTT. Amino acids: CAMQREGTDTQYF.

The chain couples TRBV11-2 to TRBJ2-5, with 12 bases that match TRBD2. Germline V CDR1 and CDR2: SGHAT, FQNNGV. CDR3 length: 15 amino acids. Trimming at V came to 6 bases and at J to 4 bases, leaving 6 bases not matched to a gene. As DNA, the CDR3 is TGTGCCAGCAGTTCCCTAGCGGGAGGGCGAGAGACCCAGTACTTC. It yields the protein CASSSLAGGRETQYF.

V usage is TRBV5-8 and J usage is TRBJ2-2; 9 nucleotides align to TRBD1. V trimming: 4 bases; J trimming: 4 bases; junction bases outside the gene matches: 5. The CDR3 covers 15 residues. CDR1 SGHTS and CDR2 YDEGEE come from the germline V gene. The CDR3 bases are TGTGCCAGCAGCACGGGGACAGGGAGCACCGGGGAGCTGTTTTTT. This translates into CASSTGTGSTGELFF.

This clone was counted between two and nine times. This sequence joins TRBV19 and TRBJ1-3; 7 bases fit TRBD1. The length of the CDR3 is 14 residues. V shed 5 bases, J shed 0 bases, and the junction held 1 base outside the gene matches. Germline CDR1 and CDR2: LNHDA and SQIVND (reference sequence). The CDR3 bases are TGTGCCAGTAGTCCAGGGGGCTCTGGAAACACCATATATTTT. Protein: CASSPGGSGNTIYF.

The rearrangement joins TRBV9 to TRBJ1-4; 7 bases agree with TRBD1. J lost 7 bases, V lost 0 bases, and 3 bases had no gene match. The CDR3 covers 14 residues. Germline CDR1 reads SGDLS; CDR2 reads YYNGEE. The CDR3 reads CASSVGRGIEKLFF. DNA of the CDR3: TGTGCCAGCAGCGTAGGCAGGGGGATTGAAAAACTGTTTTTT.

The CDR3 coding sequence is TGTGCCAGCAGCCCAACCCGGGCAGATACGCAGTATTTT. Amino acid sequence: CASSPTRADTQYF. This rearrangement joins TRBV7-3 to TRBJ2-3, with D unclear. V lost 5 bases and J 4 bases, leaving 10 bases between the germline ends. The V gene's germline CDR1 is SGHTA and CDR2 FQGTGA. CDR3 length: 13 residues. The complete variable domain, with remaining parts taken from reference TRBV7-3 and TRBJ2-3, reads GAGVSQTPSNKVTEKGKYVELRCDPISGHTALYWYRQSLGQGPEFLIYFQGTGAADDSGLPNDRFFAVRPEGSVSTLKIQRTERGDSAVYLCASSPTRADTQYFGPGTRLTVL.

The V and J genes are TRBV3-1 (or the pseudogene TRBV3-2) and TRBJ1-4; a weak D match, TRBD1 (5 bases). The CDR3 has 16 residues. The germline CDR1 and CDR2 sequences are LGHDT and YNNKEL (reference sequence). Between the trimmed V and J ends, which lost 3 bases and 3 bases, there was a span of 14 bases. The CDR3 reads CASSQRGPGANEKLFF. The CDR3, as DNA: TGTGCCAGCAGCCAGCGGGGCCCTGGGGCTAATGAAAAACTGTTTTTT.

V usage is TRBV28 and J usage is TRBJ2-5; 9 nucleotides match TRBD2. Trimming cost V 6 bases and J 3 bases; bases outside gene matches: 11. The CDR3 runs to 16 residues. In germline, CDR1 is MDHEN, CDR2 SYDVKM. CDR3: CASSTPGGRAKETQYF. CDR3 bases: TGTGCCAGCAGCACTCCTGGCGGGAGGGCCAAAGAGACCCAGTACTTC.

The chain has TRBV6-5 and TRBJ1-2; TRBD1 matches at 7 bases. CDR1 and CDR2 from the germline V gene are MNHEY and SVGAGI. CDR3 size: 14 residues. Losses at the gene ends were 4 bases for V and 8 bases for J; bases not matched to a gene: 10. This chain's CDR3 is CASSSATGARGYTF. The DNA for the CDR3 is TGTGCCAGCAGTTCCGCAACAGGGGCGAGGGGCTACACCTTC.

The chain couples TRBV18 to TRBJ2-2; D ambiguous. Trimming took off 2 bases at V and 1 base at J, with 14 bases between the two ends. CDR1 and CDR2 (germline): KGHSH, LQKENI. This CDR3 has 17 residues. The DNA for the CDR3 is TGTGCCAGCTCACCAATTGTAACGATTAGGAACACCGGGGAGCTGTTTTTT. Translated: CASSPIVTIRNTGELFF.

The chain combines TRBV18 with TRBJ2-1; TRBD1 is a possible D gene (5 bases). Looked up from germline, CDR1 is KGHSH and CDR2 is LQKENI. The CDR3 contains 16 residues. The ends were cut back, 2 bases at V and 8 bases at J, with 19 bases in the middle. This CDR3 reads CASSPSGQQARHEQFF. The DNA of the CDR3 is TGTGCCAGCTCACCATCCGGACAACAAGCCAGACATGAGCAGTTCTTC. Combining the CDR3 with reference TRBV18 and TRBJ2-1 gives the whole variable domain NAGVMQNPRHLVRRRGQEARLRCSPMKGHSHVYWYRQLPEEGLKFMVYLQKENIIDESGMPKERFSAEFPKEGPSILRIQQVVRGDSAAYFCASSPSGQQARHEQFFGPGTRLTVL.

This clone occurred once. The rearrangement uses TRBV19 and TRBJ2-1; 9 bases are a match to TRBD1. Per germline, CDR1 LNHDA and CDR2 SQIVND (reference sequence). The CDR3 has 14 residues. V was clipped by 5 bases and J by 6 bases; unmatched bases: 5. The CDR3: CASSGGQGPNEQFF. DNA of the CDR3: TGTGCCAGTAGTGGGGGACAGGGACCCAATGAGCAGTTCTTC.

The chain carries TRBV9 and TRBJ2-7; 8 nucleotides align to TRBD2. The length of the CDR3 is 15 residues. Germline V CDR1 and CDR2: SGDLS, YYNGEE. After removal of 0 bases from V and 4 bases from J, the junction contained 6 bases not matched to a gene. CDR3 sequence: CASSVVAGGRYEQYF. Here the CDR3 DNA reads TGTGCCAGCAGCGTAGTGGCGGGAGGCAGGTACGAGCAGTACTTC.

This clone appeared once. The chain recombines TRBV3-1 (or the pseudogene TRBV3-2) with TRBJ2-7; the D is unclear. This CDR3 spans 15 amino acids. Trimming removed 0 bases from V and 5 bases from J, with 14 bases in between. The V gene's germline CDR1 is LGHDT and CDR2 YNNKEL (reference sequence). This CDR3 reads CASSQDWQASNEQYF. DNA for the CDR3: TGTGCCAGCAGCCAAGACTGGCAGGCTTCCAACGAGCAGTACTTC.

The chain employs TRBV5-4 and TRBJ2-1, with 10 bases aligning to TRBD1. V shed 3 bases, J shed 9 bases, and the junction held 12 bases outside the gene matches. Germline V gene lookup returns CDR1 SGHNT and CDR2 YYREEE (reference sequence). There are 16 residues in the CDR3. CDR3 in DNA: TGTGCCAGCAGCTCGTCCCGGGACAGGGGTTCGGGTGAGCAGTTCTTC. Its protein product is CASSSSRDRGSGEQFF.

This rearrangement joins TRBV27 to TRBJ1-4; D is perhaps TRBD1 (5 bases). Trimming shortened V by 5 bases and J by 8 bases, and 18 bases separated the two germline ends. This CDR3 comprises 15 residues. The V gene's germline CDR1 is MNHEY and CDR2 SMNVEV (reference sequence). The CDR3 here is CASSPRRGAGEKLFF. CDR3 sequence (DNA): TGTGCCAGCAGTCCCAGGAGAGGGGCGGGGGAAAAACTGTTTTTT.

This clone was recorded once. V is TRBV12-5 and J is TRBJ2-2; 7 bases agree with TRBD1. After removal of 5 bases from V and 5 bases from J, the junction contained 14 bases not matched to a gene. CDR3 length: 17 residues. Germline loops: CDR1 LGHNT, CDR2 FRNRAP. This chain's CDR3 is CASGPGTASWRTGELFF. Here the CDR3 DNA reads TGTGCTAGTGGTCCGGGGACAGCAAGTTGGAGGACCGGGGAGCTGTTTTTT.

V is TRBV7-3 and J is TRBJ2-7, with a possible D match to TRBD1 (6 bases). CDR1 and CDR2 (germline): SGHTA, FQGTGA. Trimming removed 0 bases from V and 0 bases from J, with 18 bases in between. This CDR3 comprises 18 residues. CDR3 coding DNA: TGTGCCAGCAGCTTAACTACCCTTAAAACAGGGAGCTCCTACGAGCAGTACTTC. Its protein product is CASSLTTLKTGSSYEQYF.

The V and J genes are TRBV28 and TRBJ2-1; tentatively, D is TRBD2 (6 bases). Germline V gene sequence: CDR1 MDHEN, CDR2 SYDVKM. The CDR3 covers 13 residues. V lost 5 bases, J lost 8 bases, and 13 bases lay in between. The CDR3 DNA follows: TGTGCCAGCAGTCCCCCCCGGGGGTATGAGCAGTTCTTC. Residues: CASSPPRGYEQFF.

The chain carries TRBV21-1 and TRBJ1-4. TRBV21-1 counts as a pseudogene. CDR3 size: 15 residues. The CDR3: CASSLHGGPNEKLFF. Written as DNA, the CDR3 is TGTGCCAGCAGCCTCCACGGGGGGCCGAATGAAAAACTGTTTTTT.